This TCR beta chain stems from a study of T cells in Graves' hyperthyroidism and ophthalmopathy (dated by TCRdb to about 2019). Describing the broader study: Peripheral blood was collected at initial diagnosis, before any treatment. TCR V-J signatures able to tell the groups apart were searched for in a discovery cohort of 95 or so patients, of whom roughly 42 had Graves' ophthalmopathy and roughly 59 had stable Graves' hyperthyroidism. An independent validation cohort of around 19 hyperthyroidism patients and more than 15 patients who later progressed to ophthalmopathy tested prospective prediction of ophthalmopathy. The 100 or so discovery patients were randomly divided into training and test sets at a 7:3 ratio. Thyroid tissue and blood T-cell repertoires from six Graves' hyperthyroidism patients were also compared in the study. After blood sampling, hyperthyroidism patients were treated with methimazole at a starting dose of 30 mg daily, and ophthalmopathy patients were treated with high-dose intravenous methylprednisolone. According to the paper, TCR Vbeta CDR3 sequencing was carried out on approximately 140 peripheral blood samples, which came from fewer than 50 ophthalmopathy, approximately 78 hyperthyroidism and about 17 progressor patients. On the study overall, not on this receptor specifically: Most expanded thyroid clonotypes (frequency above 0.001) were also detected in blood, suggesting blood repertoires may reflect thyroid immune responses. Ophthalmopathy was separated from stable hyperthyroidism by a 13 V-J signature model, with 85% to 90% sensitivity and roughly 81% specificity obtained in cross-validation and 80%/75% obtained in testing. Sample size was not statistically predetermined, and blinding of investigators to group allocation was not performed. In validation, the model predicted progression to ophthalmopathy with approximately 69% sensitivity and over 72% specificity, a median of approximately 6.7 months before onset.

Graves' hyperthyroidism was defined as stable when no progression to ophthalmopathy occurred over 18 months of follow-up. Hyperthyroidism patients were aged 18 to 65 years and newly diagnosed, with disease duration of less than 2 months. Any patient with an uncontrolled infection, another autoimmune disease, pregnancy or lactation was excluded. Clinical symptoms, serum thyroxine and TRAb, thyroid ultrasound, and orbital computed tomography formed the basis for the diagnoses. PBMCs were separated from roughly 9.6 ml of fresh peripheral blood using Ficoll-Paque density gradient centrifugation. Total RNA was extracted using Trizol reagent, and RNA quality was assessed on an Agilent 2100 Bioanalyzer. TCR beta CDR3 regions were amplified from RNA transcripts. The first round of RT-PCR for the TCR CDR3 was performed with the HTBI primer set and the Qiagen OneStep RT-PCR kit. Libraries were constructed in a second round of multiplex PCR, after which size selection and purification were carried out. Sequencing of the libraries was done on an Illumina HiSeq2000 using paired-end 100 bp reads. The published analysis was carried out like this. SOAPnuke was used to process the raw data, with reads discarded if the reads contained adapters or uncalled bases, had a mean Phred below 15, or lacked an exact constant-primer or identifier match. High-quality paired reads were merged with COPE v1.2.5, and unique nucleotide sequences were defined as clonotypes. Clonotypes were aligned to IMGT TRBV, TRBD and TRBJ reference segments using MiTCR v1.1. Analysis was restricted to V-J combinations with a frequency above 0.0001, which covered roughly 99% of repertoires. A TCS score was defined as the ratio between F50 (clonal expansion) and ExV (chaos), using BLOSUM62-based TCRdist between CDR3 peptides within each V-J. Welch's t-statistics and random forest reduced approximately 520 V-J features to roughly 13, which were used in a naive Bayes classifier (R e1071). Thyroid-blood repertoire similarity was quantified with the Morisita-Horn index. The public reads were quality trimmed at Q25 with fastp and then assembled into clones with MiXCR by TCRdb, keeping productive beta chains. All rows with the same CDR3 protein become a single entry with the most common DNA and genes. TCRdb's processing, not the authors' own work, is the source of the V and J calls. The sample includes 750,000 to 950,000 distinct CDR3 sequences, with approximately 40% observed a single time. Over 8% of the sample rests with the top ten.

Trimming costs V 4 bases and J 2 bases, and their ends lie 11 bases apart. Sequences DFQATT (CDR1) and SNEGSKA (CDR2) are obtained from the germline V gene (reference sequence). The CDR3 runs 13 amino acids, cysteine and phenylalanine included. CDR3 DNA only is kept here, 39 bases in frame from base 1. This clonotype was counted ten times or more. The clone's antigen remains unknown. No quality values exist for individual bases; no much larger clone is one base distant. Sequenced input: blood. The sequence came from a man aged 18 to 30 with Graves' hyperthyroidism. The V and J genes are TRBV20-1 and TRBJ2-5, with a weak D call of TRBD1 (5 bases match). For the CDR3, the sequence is CSATRTSQETQYF. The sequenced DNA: TGCAGTGCTACCCGGACAAGTCAAGAGACCCAGTACTTC.